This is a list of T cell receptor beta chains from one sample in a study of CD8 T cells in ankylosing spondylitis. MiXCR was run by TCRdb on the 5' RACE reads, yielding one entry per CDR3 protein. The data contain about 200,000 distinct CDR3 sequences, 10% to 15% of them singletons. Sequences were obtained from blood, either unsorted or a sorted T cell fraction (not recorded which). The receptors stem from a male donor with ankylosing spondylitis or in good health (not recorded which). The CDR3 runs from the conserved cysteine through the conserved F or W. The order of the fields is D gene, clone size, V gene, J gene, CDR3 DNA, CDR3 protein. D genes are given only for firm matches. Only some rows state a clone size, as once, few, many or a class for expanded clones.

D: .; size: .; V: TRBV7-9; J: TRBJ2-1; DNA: TGTGCCAGCAGCATCCCGGAGAGCGCAGACAATGAGCAGTTCTTC; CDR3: CASSIPESADNEQFF
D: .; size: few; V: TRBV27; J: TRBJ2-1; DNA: TGTGCCAGCAGTTTATCCCAGCGGCCATACAATGAGCAGTTCTTC; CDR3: CASSLSQRPYNEQFF
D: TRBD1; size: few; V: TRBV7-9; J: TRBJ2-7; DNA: TGTGCCAGCAGCTCCCTAACAGGGGGCTCCGAGCAGTACTTC; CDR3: CASSSLTGGSEQYF
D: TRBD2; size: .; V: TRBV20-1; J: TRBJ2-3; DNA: TGCAGTGCTAGAACCTACCTAGCGGGGGGACCCACAGATACGCAGTATTTT; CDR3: CSARTYLAGGPTDTQYF
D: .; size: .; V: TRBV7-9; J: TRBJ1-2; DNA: TGTGCCAGCAGCTTAACCACAGGACGGAACTATGGCTACACCTTC; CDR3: CASSLTTGRNYGYTF
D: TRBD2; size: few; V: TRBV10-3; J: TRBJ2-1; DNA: TGTGCCATCAGGAGAGGACTAGCGGGGGATTACAATGAGCAGTTCTTC; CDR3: CAIRRGLAGDYNEQFF
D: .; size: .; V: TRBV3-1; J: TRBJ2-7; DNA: TGTGCCAGCAGCCAGAGGGACGATAGAAACTACGAGCAGTACTTC; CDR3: CASSQRDDRNYEQYF
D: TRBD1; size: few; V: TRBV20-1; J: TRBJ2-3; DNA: TGCAGTGCTCTAGATGGGGACAGGGGGCGCGCAGATACGCAGTATTTT; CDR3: CSALDGDRGRADTQYF
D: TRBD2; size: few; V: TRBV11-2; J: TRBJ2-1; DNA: TGTGCCAGCAGCTTTCTAAGCGGGAGGCACCCCCTTTCCTACAATGAGCAGTTCTTC; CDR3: CASSFLSGRHPLSYNEQFF
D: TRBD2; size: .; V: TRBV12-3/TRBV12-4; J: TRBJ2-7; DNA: TGTGCCAGCAGTTGGGGGGGTCCTCCGTCCTACGAGCAGTACTTC; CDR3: CASSWGGPPSYEQYF
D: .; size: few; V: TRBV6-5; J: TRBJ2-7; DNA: TGTGCCAGCAGTTACTCGGGGTTCCTAGGGGCCTACGAGCAGTACTTC; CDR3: CASSYSGFLGAYEQYF
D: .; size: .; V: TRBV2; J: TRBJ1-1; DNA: TGTGCCAGCAGTGAGTTTGGGGGAATGGACACTGAAGCTTTCTTT; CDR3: CASSEFGGMDTEAFF
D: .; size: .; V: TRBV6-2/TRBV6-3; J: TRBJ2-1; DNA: TGTGCCAGCAGTTACTCTGGGGGGAGGACCGTTAAATTAAGCTCCTACAATGAGCAGTTCTTC; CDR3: CASSYSGGRTVKLSSYNEQFF
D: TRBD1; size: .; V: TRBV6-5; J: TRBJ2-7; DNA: TGTGCCAGCAGTTACAAGGGACAGCCCTTCTCCTACGAGCAGTACTTC; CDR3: CASSYKGQPFSYEQYF
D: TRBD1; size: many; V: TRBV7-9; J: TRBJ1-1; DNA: TGTGCCAGCAGGACGCCTCAGGGGGGGACCACTGAAGCTTTCTTT; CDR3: CASRTPQGGTTEAFF
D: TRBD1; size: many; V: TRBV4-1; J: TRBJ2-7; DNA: TGCGCCAGCAGCCAAGGGGAAGAGACAGGGGTCCCCTACGAGCAGTACTTC; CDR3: CASSQGEETGVPYEQYF
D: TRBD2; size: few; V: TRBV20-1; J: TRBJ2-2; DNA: TGCAGTGCTACAACTAGCGGAGGGTTGGAGCTGTTTTTT; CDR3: CSATTSGGLELFF
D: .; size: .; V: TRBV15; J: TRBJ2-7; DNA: TGTGCCACCAGCCGGCATCGACCAGCCACCTACGAGCAGTACTTC; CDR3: CATSRHRPATYEQYF
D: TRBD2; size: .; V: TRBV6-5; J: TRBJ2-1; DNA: TGTGCCAGCAGTTCTAGCGGGGGCCCCGAGTGGTCCCATGAGCAGTTCTTC; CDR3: CASSSSGGPEWSHEQFF
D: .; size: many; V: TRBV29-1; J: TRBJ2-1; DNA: TGCAGCGGGTCAATGAGTGGGCAGTTCTTC; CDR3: CSGSMSGQFF
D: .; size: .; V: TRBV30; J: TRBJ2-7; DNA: TGTGCCTGGAGTGTACTTTCCCACGAGCAGTACTTC; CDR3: CAWSVLSHEQYF
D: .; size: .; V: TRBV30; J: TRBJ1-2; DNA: TGTGCCGGAGGGAGTTATGGCTACACCTTC; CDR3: CAGGSYGYTF
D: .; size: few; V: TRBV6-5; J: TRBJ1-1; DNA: TGTGCCAGCAGTTACTCGGGGTTGACTGAAGCTTTCTTT; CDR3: CASSYSGLTEAFF
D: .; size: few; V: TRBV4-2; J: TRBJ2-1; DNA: TGTGCCAGCAGCCAAGGGCGACGGTATGAGCAGTTCTTC; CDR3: CASSQGRRYEQFF
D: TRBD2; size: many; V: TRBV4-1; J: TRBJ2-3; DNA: TGCGCCAGCAGCCAAGAGACTAGCGTGTATCAAGATACGCAGTATTTT; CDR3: CASSQETSVYQDTQYF
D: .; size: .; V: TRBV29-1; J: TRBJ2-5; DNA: TGCAGCGTTGAAGGAGGGGGGAAGCCCCAAGAGACCCAGTACTTC; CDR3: CSVEGGGKPQETQYF
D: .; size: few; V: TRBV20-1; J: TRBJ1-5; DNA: TGCAGTGCTCGGCCGATTGGCTATAGCAATCAGCCCCAGCATTTT; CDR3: CSARPIGYSNQPQHF
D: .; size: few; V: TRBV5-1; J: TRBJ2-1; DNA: TGCGCCAGCAGCTGGACAGAGAATGAGCAGTTCTTC; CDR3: CASSWTENEQFF